Following are 19 T cell receptor beta chains from one sample sequenced in a study of blood T cell repertoires in COVID-19. Only in-frame clones appear in the TCRdb table, and some are missing; sequencing was by immunoSEQ multiplex PCR. The data contain about 320,000 clones, more than 75% of them singletons. Sequenced material: peripheral blood. These receptor sequences come from a woman between 45 and 60 years old with acute or convalescent COVID-19.

The chain employs TRBV5-1 and TRBJ1-5; a possible D gene is TRBD1 (5 bases). V lost 4 bases and J 6 bases, leaving 14 bases between the germline ends. The germline CDR1 and CDR2 sequences are SGHRS and YFSETQ. The CDR3 sequence is 14 residues long. CDR3 loop: CASSVDRGGQPQHF. The DNA for the CDR3 is TGCGCCAGCAGCGTGGATAGGGGCGGTCAGCCCCAGCATTTT.

This clone has a single count. The CDR3 is CASSDQGSSYNEQFF. DNA for the CDR3: TGCGCCAGCAGCGATCAGGGCAGCTCCTACAATGAGCAGTTCTTC. The chain combines TRBV5-1 with TRBJ2-1; the D gene is possibly TRBD1 (5 bases). Germline-derived CDR1 and CDR2 are SGHRS and YFSETQ. This CDR3 spans 15 amino acids. The V and J ends lost 4 bases and 0 bases respectively, with 11 bases between them.

This clone was detected only once. V usage is TRBV5-8 and J usage is TRBJ1-2; D perhaps matches TRBD1 (5 bases). Germline V gene data show CDR1 as SGHTS and CDR2 as YDEGEE. V was cut by 6 bases and J by 8 bases, with 23 bases left in between. The CDR3 covers 15 residues. The CDR3 bases are TGTGCCAGCACCAACCCCCATCCCTCTGGGGGGGGCTACACCTTC. Protein sequence: CASTNPHPSGGGYTF.

This clone occurred a few times. The chain employs TRBV10-3 and TRBJ2-1; 11 bases map to TRBD2. CDR3 length: 15 residues. The germline gives CDR1 ENHRY, CDR2 SYGVKD. Trimming took 6 bases from V and 2 from J; bases not matched to a gene: 3. The DNA for the CDR3 is TGTGCCATCAGCCCTAGCGGGAGGACCTACAATGAGCAGTTCTTC. Encoded protein: CAISPSGRTYNEQFF.

This sequence joins TRBV5-1 and TRBJ2-5, with a weak D call TRBD2 (6 bases). Germline V gives CDR1 SGHRS, CDR2 YFSETQ. This CDR3 is 14 amino acids long. V was pared by 2 bases and J by 4 bases, with 12 bases between. The CDR3 coding sequence is TGCGCCAGCAGCTTCCTGGGGGGAGTAGAGACCCAGTACTTC. Translation: CASSFLGGVETQYF.

V gene TRBV24-1 combines with J gene TRBJ2-3; D gene unclear. Trimming left V 5 bases short and J 6 bases short, with 5 bases between. CDR3 length: 11 residues. Germline V lookup: CDR1 KGHDR, CDR2 SFDVKD. CDR3 sequence reads: CATSVSDTQYF. The CDR3 region has the DNA TGTGCCACCAGTGTCTCGGATACGCAGTATTTT.

V gene TRBV7-9 combines with J gene TRBJ2-3, with 11 positions matching TRBD2. This CDR3 has 15 residues. Germline lookup yields CDR1 SEHNR and CDR2 FQNEAQ (reference sequence). The V segment lost 5 bases and the J segment 2 bases; nucleotides outside the gene matches: 3. CDR3 amino acids: CASSILAGATDTQYF. CDR3 nucleotides: TGTGCCAGCAGCATACTAGCGGGGGCCACAGATACGCAGTATTTT.

The chain couples TRBV29-1 to TRBJ1-4, with D possibly being TRBD1 (5 bases). Trimming stripped 7 bases from V and 4 bases from J, with 16 bases between. This CDR3 spans 14 amino acids. Germline V CDR1 and CDR2: SQVTM, ANQGSEA. CDR3 coding DNA: TGCAGCGCCCCAGGAGGGGACGGTAATGAAAAACTGTTTTTT. It encodes CSAPGGDGNEKLFF.

This clone was found once. The J gene is TRBJ1-1, the V gene TRBV5-1; possible D gene TRBD1, 6 bases. From germline, CDR1 is SGHRS and CDR2 YFSETQ. CDR3 size: 13 residues. V lost 7 bases and J lost 5, with 15 bases in between. The CDR3 nucleotides read TGCGCCAGCTCCCTCGGGGGGCGAACTGAAGCTTTCTTT. This codes for CASSLGGRTEAFF.

As to this clone: Other DNA sequences in the same sample also yield this CDR3. This chain links TRBV7-2 with TRBJ1-1; D not certain. CDR3 length: 14 residues. Trimming removed 1 base at V and 1 base at J, with 7 bases between. Germline V gives CDR1 SGHTA, CDR2 FQGNSA. This chain's CDR3 is CASSLGRGNTEAFF. CDR3 in DNA: TGTGCCAGCAGCTTAGGCAGAGGGAACACTGAAGCTTTCTTT.

The V and J genes are TRBV19 and TRBJ2-5, with TRBD2 matching 9 bases. With 6 bases clipped from V and 4 bases from J, the junction kept 12 bases outside the gene matches. This CDR3 spans 16 amino acids. In germline, CDR1 is LNHDA, CDR2 SQIVND (reference sequence). This CDR3 is CASSYSGRGLGETQYF. DNA of the CDR3: TGTGCCAGTAGCTATAGCGGGAGAGGGCTCGGAGAGACCCAGTACTTC.

V is TRBV28 and J is TRBJ1-1; 9 positions match TRBD1. Trimming at V came to 4 bases and at J to 6 bases, leaving 9 bases not matched to a gene. Looked up from germline, CDR1 is MDHEN and CDR2 is SYDVKM. This CDR3 has 15 amino acids. CDR3 sequence reads: CASSSLDRGGSEAFF. In DNA form, the CDR3 reads TGTGCCAGCAGTTCTCTGGACAGGGGAGGGTCTGAAGCTTTCTTT. The whole variable domain, filled in from reference TRBV28 and TRBJ1-1, reads DVKVTQSSRYLVKRTGEKVFLECVQDMDHENMFWYRQDPGLGLRLIYFSYDVKMKEKGDIPEGYSVSREKKERFSLILESASTNQTSMYLCASSSLDRGGSEAFFGQGTRLTVV.

The chain combines TRBV7-9 with TRBJ1-1; D is unclear. Germline V gene sequence: CDR1 SEHNR, CDR2 FQNEAQ (reference sequence). The CDR3 has 15 residues. The germline V and J ends were trimmed by 4 bases and 1 base, with 13 bases remaining between them. The CDR3 region has the DNA TGTGCCAGCAGCTCTAAGACCGGAGAGAACACTGAAGCTTTCTTT. It is translated as CASSSKTGENTEAFF.

The V and J genes are TRBV2 and TRBJ2-5, with TRBD1 matching over 7 bases. Germline loops: CDR1 SNHLY, CDR2 FYNNEI. Germline trimming cut 6 bases from V and 5 bases from J; bases unmatched to any gene: 15. The CDR3 totals 16 residues. The CDR3 bases are TGTGCCAGCAGATCGGACAGGACGTTTTGGGAGGAGACCCAGTACTTC. This translates into CASRSDRTFWEETQYF.

This clone was observed a single time. This chain links TRBV4-3 with TRBJ2-1, with 9 bases fitting TRBD1. The V gene's germline CDR1 is LGHNA and CDR2 YSLEER. This CDR3 region has 17 residues. V lost 3 bases to trimming and J lost 5 bases; unmatched junction nucleotides: 11. The CDR3: CASSHPPGTGLNNEQFF. The CDR3 DNA follows: TGCGCCAGCAGCCATCCCCCCGGGACAGGGTTAAACAATGAGCAGTTCTTC.

This chain joins TRBV7-9 and TRBJ2-7; TRBD2 matches at 9 bases. This CDR3 region has 16 residues. J lost 4 bases, V lost 2 bases, and 9 bases had no gene match. Germline V lookup: CDR1 SEHNR, CDR2 FQNEAQ (reference sequence). The CDR3 sequence is CASSLPPGLAGYEQYF. CDR3 in DNA: TGTGCCAGCAGCTTACCACCGGGACTAGCAGGTTACGAGCAGTACTTC.

The chain carries TRBV4-1 and TRBJ2-3; D perhaps matches TRBD1 (6 bases). Trimming left V 6 bases short and J 1 base short, with 14 bases between. CDR1 and CDR2 (germline): MGHRA, YSYEKL. CDR3 length equals 15 residues. For the CDR3, the DNA is TGCGCCAGCAGGAGGTGGACAGCCGGCACAGATACGCAGTATTTT. As protein: CASRRWTAGTDTQYF.

The genes are TRBV28 and TRBJ1-5; D unclear. The V end was cut by 6 bases, the J end by 4 bases, with 7 bases between. CDR1 and CDR2 (germline): MDHEN, SYDVKM. CDR3 length: 12 amino acids. CDR3 loop: CASSLTNQPQHF. The CDR3, as DNA: TGTGCCAGCAGCCTAACTAATCAGCCCCAGCATTTT.

The chain links TRBV7-2 to TRBJ2-5; D is undetermined. Germline CDR1 reads SGHTA; CDR2 reads FQGNSA. CDR3 length: 14 amino acids. Between the trimmed V and J ends, which lost 6 bases and 2 bases, there was a span of 13 bases. The DNA for the CDR3 is TGTGCCAGCAGTCATCCTTGGCCACAAGAGACCCAGTACTTC. Translation gives CASSHPWPQETQYF.